Each of the 27 T cell receptor beta chains below was sequenced from the same sample in a study of T-cell reconstitution after alpha-beta-depleted transplantation in children. This sample's TCRbeta library carried unique molecular identifier barcodes. TCRdb re-analysed the PCR reads in MiXCR, keeping a single row per CDR3 protein. Of some 350,000 distinct CDR3 sequences in the sample, about 16% are singletons; the top ten hold roughly 40%. Sequencing used PBMCs, mostly from graft donor cells, obtained 360 days after TCRalphabeta/CD19-depleted stem cell transplant. The source is a male patient aged 2-9 years who had a stem cell transplant for acute lymphoblastic leukemia, so the T cells may come from the graft donor.

This chain joins TRBV14 and TRBJ2-1, with TRBD2 matching 8 bases. CDR1 and CDR2 from the germline V gene are SGHDN and FVKESK. V shed 3 bases and J 2 bases; nucleotides not matched to a gene: 6. CDR3 length: 16 residues. CDR3 sequence reads: CASSHWLAGPYNEQFF. The CDR3, as DNA: TGTGCCAGCAGCCATTGGCTAGCGGGCCCCTACAATGAGCAGTTCTTC.

This clonotype was observed a few times. The rearrangement links TRBV28 to TRBJ2-7; 9 nucleotides align to TRBD2. The trim removed 6 bases at V and 12 bases at J, leaving 9 bases unmatched. Per germline, CDR1 MDHEN and CDR2 SYDVKM. The CDR3 is made up of 12 amino acids. The chain's CDR3 is CASSQREREAYF. CDR3 nucleotide sequence: TGTGCCAGCAGCCAACGGGAGCGGGAGGCGTACTTC.

The V and J genes are TRBV15 and TRBJ2-7; no firm D call. V was cut by 0 bases and J by 5 bases, with 11 bases left in between. The CDR3 totals 14 residues. CDR1 and CDR2 (germline): LNHNV, YYDKDF (reference sequence). CDR3 sequence (DNA): TGTGCCACCAGCAGAGAAAGTCTCTCGGACGAGCAGTACTTC. This translates into CATSRESLSDEQYF. Full variable domain (rest looked up from reference TRBV15 and TRBJ2-7): DAMVIQNPRYQVTQFGKPVTLSCSQTLNHNVMYWYQQKSSQAPKLLFHYYDKDFNNEADTPDNFQSRRPNTSFCFLDIRSPGLGDTAMYLCATSRESLSDEQYFGPGTRLTVT.

The J gene is TRBJ2-2, the V gene TRBV4-3, with 11 bases that match TRBD2. J was trimmed by 1 base and V by 5 bases; bases with no gene match: 9. This CDR3 is built from 18 residues. Germline CDR1 and CDR2: LGHNA and YSLEER. As DNA, the CDR3 is TGCGCCAGCAGCTTCAGTCCGGGGACTAGCGGGAACACCGGGGAGCTGTTTTTT. Protein product: CASSFSPGTSGNTGELFF.

The chain employs TRBV28 and TRBJ2-7; 7 positions agree with TRBD1. The V segment lost 6 bases and the J segment 4 bases; nucleotides outside the gene matches: 9. The CDR3 covers 14 residues. Germline CDR1 MDHEN, CDR2 SYDVKM. Written as DNA, the CDR3 is TGTGCCAGCAGCATGAACAGGGGCCTGTACGAGCAGTACTTC. Translation gives CASSMNRGLYEQYF.

This clonotype appeared a few times. The genes are TRBV29-1 and TRBJ2-7; 10 nucleotides line up with TRBD1. The CDR3 extends over 16 amino acids. V lost 5 bases, J lost 3 bases, and 13 bases stayed unmatched. Germline lookup yields CDR1 SQVTM and CDR2 ANQGSEA. The CDR3 here is CSVRGATGGRIYEQYF. DNA of the CDR3: TGCAGCGTTAGGGGGGCGACAGGGGGCAGGATCTACGAGCAGTACTTC.

This clonotype has only a few counts. V and J are TRBV4-1 and TRBJ2-3, with D perhaps matching TRBD1 (5 bases). Between the trimmed V and J ends, which lost 6 bases and 0 bases, there was a span of 7 bases. This CDR3 region has 13 residues. Germline V CDR1 and CDR2: MGHRA, YSYEKL. CDR3 bases: TGCGCCAGCAGAGACAGAAGCACAGATACGCAGTATTTT. It yields the protein CASRDRSTDTQYF.

This clonotype was seen a handful of times. CDR3 bases: TGTGCCAGCAGCTTGACACCGGGACTCCGTAATGAGCAGTTCTTC. It encodes CASSLTPGLRNEQFF. V usage is TRBV5-6 and J usage is TRBJ2-1; D perhaps matches TRBD2 (6 bases). CDR1 is SGHDT and CDR2 is YYEEEE in the germline V gene. V was cut by 1 base and J by 7 bases, with 15 bases left in between. The CDR3 runs 15 residues.

The chain is built from TRBV3-1 and TRBJ2-3; 11 bases are a match to TRBD2. The germline CDR1 and CDR2 sequences are LGHDT and YNNKEL (reference sequence). V was pared by 2 bases and J by 6 bases, with 13 bases of the junction left unmatched. CDR3 length equals 18 residues. DNA for the CDR3: TGTGCCAGCAGCCAACGCGTAACTAGCGGGAGTCACGCCGATACGCAGTATTTT. Amino acids: CASSQRVTSGSHADTQYF.

J is TRBJ2-1 and V is TRBV20-1, with unresolved D. The germline V gene has CDR1 DFQATT and CDR2 SNEGSKA (reference sequence). The CDR3 contains 16 residues. Deletions cut 0 bases from V and 0 bases from J, with 12 bases between. The CDR3 loop is CSARDTDRSSYNEQFF. The CDR3 DNA reads TGCAGTGCTAGAGATACCGACCGGAGCTCCTACAATGAGCAGTTCTTC.

This clonotype has a count of ten or more. The chain employs TRBV7-9 and TRBJ1-1; D is undetermined. The CDR3 contains 13 residues. Germline assignment: CDR1 SEHNR and CDR2 FQNEAQ (reference sequence). Trimming removed 6 bases at V and 1 base at J, with 9 bases between. The CDR3 coding sequence is TGTGCCAGCAGTTCCCTGGGGAACACTGAAGCTTTCTTT. It yields the protein CASSSLGNTEAFF.

The V gene is TRBV7-9, the J gene TRBJ1-5, with TRBD1 matching over 7 bases. From germline, CDR1 is SEHNR and CDR2 FQNEAQ (reference sequence). The CDR3 covers 13 residues. The ends lost 4 bases at V and 6 bases at J; junction bases unmatched: 3. The CDR3 DNA is TGTGCCAGCAGCTCCGGACAGGCTCAGCCCCAGCATTTT. The encoded protein is CASSSGQAQPQHF.

This clonotype appeared many times. The rearrangement uses TRBV12-3 or TRBV12-4 and TRBJ2-7; D call uncertain. The CDR3 totals 15 residues. Between the trimmed V and J ends, which lost 2 bases and 2 bases, there was a span of 13 bases. The CDR3 region has the DNA TGTGCCAGCAGTTTAAATCCCCCCGACCCCTACGAGCAGTACTTC. Protein sequence: CASSLNPPDPYEQYF.

This clonotype was counted ten times or more. The gene calls are TRBV5-6 and TRBJ2-1; D is uncertain. This CDR3 is 13 amino acids long. Germline assignment: CDR1 SGHDT and CDR2 YYEEEE. Trimming shortened V by 4 bases and J by 5 bases, and 10 bases separated the two germline ends. The CDR3 loop is CASSNGPHNEQFF. CDR3 DNA: TGTGCCAGCAGCAACGGACCGCACAATGAGCAGTTCTTC.

A few counts support this clonotype. The chain combines TRBV12-3 or TRBV12-4 with TRBJ2-7, with 10 nucleotides matching TRBD2. There are 17 residues in the CDR3. Trimming took 6 bases from V and 0 from J; bases not matched to a gene: 11. The CDR3 spells CASSLGLATGSSYEQYF. The CDR3 region has the DNA TGTGCCAGCAGCTTGGGACTAGCGACGGGTAGCTCCTACGAGCAGTACTTC.

This clonotype was picked up many times. V usage is TRBV10-3 and J usage is TRBJ1-1, with 9 bases fitting TRBD1. Trimming at V came to 6 bases and at J to 5 bases, leaving 7 bases not matched to a gene. There are 14 residues in the CDR3. Germline CDR1 reads ENHRY; CDR2 reads SYGVKD. Written as DNA, the CDR3 is TGTGCCATCAGGGGGACAGGGTGGGGAACTGAAGCTTTCTTT. Its translation is CAIRGTGWGTEAFF.

This clonotype was counted a few times. The genes are TRBV28 and TRBJ2-3; D not resolved. V was clipped by 5 bases and J by 1 base, with 10 bases between them. The CDR3 is 14 residues long. Germline V gene sequence: CDR1 MDHEN, CDR2 SYDVKM. The CDR3 sequence: CASSNTGRTDTQYF. In DNA form, the CDR3 reads TGTGCCAGCAGTAACACCGGACGCACAGATACGCAGTATTTT.

This clonotype was recorded at least ten times. This chain links TRBV6-5 with TRBJ1-5; TRBD1 might be the D (5 bases). Trimming cost V 5 bases and J 3 bases, with 14 bases left between them. This CDR3 region has 15 residues. CDR1 MNHEY and CDR2 SVGAGI come from the germline V gene. CDR3 DNA sequence: TGTGCCAGCAGTCCCGTCAGGGAATACAATCAGCCCCAGCATTTT. Translation gives CASSPVREYNQPQHF.

The rearrangement links TRBV6-1 to TRBJ2-7; the match to TRBD1 covers 10 bases. CDR3 length equals 15 residues. CDR1 is MNHNS and CDR2 is SASEGT in the germline V gene. V lost 6 bases, J lost 7 bases, and 12 bases stayed unmatched. CDR3: CASSLKTGGTGEQYF. For the CDR3, the DNA is TGTGCCAGCAGCCTTAAGACAGGGGGCACGGGAGAGCAGTACTTC.

The V and J genes are TRBV6-2 or TRBV6-3 and TRBJ2-1; D call uncertain. This CDR3 has 14 residues. Germline lookup yields CDR1 MNHEY and CDR2 SVGEGT. The V end lost 2 bases, the J end lost 7 bases, and 12 bases lay between the germline ends. The chain's CDR3 is CASSYETLTNEQFF. For the CDR3, the DNA is TGTGCCAGCAGTTACGAGACGCTTACTAATGAGCAGTTCTTC.

This chain joins TRBV5-5 and TRBJ2-3, with a possible D match to TRBD1 (6 bases). The CDR3 spans 14 residues. Trimming shortened V by 0 bases and J by 4 bases, and 9 bases separated the two germline ends. Germline V lookup: CDR1 SGHKS, CDR2 YYEKEE (reference sequence). The CDR3 nucleotides are TGTGCCAGCAGCTTGGATGGACAGTCAGATACGCAGTATTTT. It translates to CASSLDGQSDTQYF.

The V gene is TRBV4-1, the J gene TRBJ2-7; unclear D gene. Germline V CDR1 and CDR2: MGHRA, YSYEKL. The CDR3 contains 15 residues. The germline V and J ends were trimmed by 4 bases and 2 bases, with 15 bases remaining between them. CDR3 DNA sequence: TGCGCCAGCAGCCCTACCCCCTCGGATCCCTACGAGCAGTACTTC. Amino acids: CASSPTPSDPYEQYF.

The J gene is TRBJ1-2, the V gene TRBV7-9, with D perhaps matching TRBD1 (6 bases). The CDR3 is 15 residues long. The V gene lost 3 bases and the J gene lost 3 bases, with 14 bases spanning the gap. The germline V gene encodes CDR1 SEHNR and CDR2 FQNEAQ (reference sequence). CDR3 loop: CASSFPGALDYGYTF. In nucleotides, the CDR3 is TGTGCCAGCAGCTTTCCGGGGGCCCTCGACTATGGCTACACCTTC.

This clonotype was seen only a few times. The chain carries TRBV4-2 and TRBJ1-4; tentatively, D is TRBD1 (5 bases). This CDR3 contains 16 residues. V lost 4 bases and J 4 bases, leaving 16 bases between the germline ends. Germline V gene sequence: CDR1 LGHNA, CDR2 YNFKEQ. This CDR3 reads CASSPGRDRLNEKLFF. CDR3 nucleotide sequence: TGTGCCAGCAGCCCCGGGCGGGACCGCCTTAATGAAAAACTGTTTTTT.

V and J are TRBV4-3 and TRBJ2-7; 9 bases map to TRBD2. The germline V gene has CDR1 LGHNA and CDR2 YSLEER. The CDR3 runs 17 residues. Unmatched junction bases numbered 12, after V lost 4 bases and J lost 2 bases. The CDR3, as DNA: TGCGCCAGCAGCCCCCTACTTGTAGCGGGAGTGCCCTACGAGCAGTACTTC. Translation gives CASSPLLVAGVPYEQYF.

The table lists this clonotype with a few counts. The J gene is TRBJ2-1, the V gene TRBV29-1; TRBD2 is a possible D gene (6 bases). Germline V lookup: CDR1 SQVTM, CDR2 ANQGSEA. The V end was cut by 6 bases, the J end by 2 bases, with 20 bases between. The CDR3 is 16 amino acids. The CDR3 protein is CSVYGTPIRPYNEQFF. CDR3 sequence (DNA): TGCAGCGTCTACGGGACTCCAATTCGACCCTACAATGAGCAGTTCTTC.

A few counts support this clonotype. J is TRBJ1-1 and V is TRBV5-1; D might be TRBD1 (5 bases). The CDR3 length is 15 residues. The germline V gene has CDR1 SGHRS and CDR2 YFSETQ. V was shortened by 9 bases and J by 3 bases, with 21 bases between the two germline ends. For the CDR3, the DNA is TGCGCCAATCAGCAAGGGTGGGGGGAAGACACTGAAGCTTTCTTT. Translated: CANQQGWGEDTEAFF.